This T cell receptor (beta chain) was documented in a study of blood T cell repertoires in COVID-19. As for the study in general: Samples of COVID-19 (acute and convalescent) were obtained from the United States, Italy and Spain.

Seattle enrolled patients during active infection and tracked them longitudinally. CDR1 is LGHDT, CDR2 YNNKEL, per germline (reference sequence). This CDR3 comprises 13 residues. V shed 6 bases and J shed 7 bases, with 15 bases lying between them. Per the original data handling: Reference gene primer amplification gave nucleated cell count estimates. The table came from immunoSEQ multiplex PCR; TCRdb's copy has only in-frame clones and leaves some out. V and J calls and clone size are as listed in that table; D and trimming were resolved from the DNA. The table includes some 300,000 clones, around 89% detected once.

Sequences were obtained from peripheral blood. This chain uses TRBV3-1 (or the pseudogene TRBV3-2) with TRBJ1-1; tentatively, D is TRBD1 (5 bases). This receptor was obtained from a woman aged 40 to 50 with COVID-19, enrolled during active disease. The CDR3 region is CASSLEWGGEAFF. CDR3 coding DNA: TGTGCCAGCAGTCTCGAGTGGGGCGGTGAAGCTTTCTTT.